This TCR beta chain was obtained from a study of neoadjuvant anti-PD-1 for oral cavity cancer. The assay was immunoSEQ multiplex PCR, and TCRdb's table has in-frame clones only and misses some. The table has roughly 15,000 clones, 62% seen once. Analysis of PBMCs was direct, with no culture step. This CDR3 region has 12 residues. V lost 0 bases, J lost 5 bases, and 4 bases lay in between. Germline lookup yields CDR1 SGHRS and CDR2 YFSETQ. This chain uses TRBV5-1 with TRBJ2-3; no firm D call. This clonotype originated in a person aged 40 to 85 with oral cavity squamous cell carcinoma. The starting material was PBMCs, obtained before nivolumab (anti-PD-1) treatment. In DNA, the CDR3 is TGCGCCAGCAGCTTGGACGGAGATACGCAGTATTTT. It yields the protein CASSLDGDTQYF.